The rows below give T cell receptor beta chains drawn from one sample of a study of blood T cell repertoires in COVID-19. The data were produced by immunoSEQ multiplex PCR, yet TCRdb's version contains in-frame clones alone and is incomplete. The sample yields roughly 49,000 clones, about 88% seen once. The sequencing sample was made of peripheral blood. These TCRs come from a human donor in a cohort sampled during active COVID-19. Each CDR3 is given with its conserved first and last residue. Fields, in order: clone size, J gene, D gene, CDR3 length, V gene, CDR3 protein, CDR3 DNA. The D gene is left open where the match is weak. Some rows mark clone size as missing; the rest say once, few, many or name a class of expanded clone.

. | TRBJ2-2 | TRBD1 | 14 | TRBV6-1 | CASSDYRGTGELFF | TGTGCCAGCAGTGATTACAGGGGCACCGGGGAGCTGTTTTTT
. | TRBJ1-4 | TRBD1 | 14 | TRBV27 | CASSTGASGEKLFF | TGTGCCAGCAGTACAGGGGCCTCGGGGGAAAAACTGTTTTTT
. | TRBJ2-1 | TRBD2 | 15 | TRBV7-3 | CASSLAAGVNNEQFF | TGTGCCAGCAGCTTAGCTGCGGGAGTGAACAATGAGCAGTTCTTC
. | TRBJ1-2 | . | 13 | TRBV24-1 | CATRSDRQGGYTF | TGTGCCACCAGGAGTGACAGACAAGGTGGCTACACCTTC
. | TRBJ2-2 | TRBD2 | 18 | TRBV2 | CASSEVAAGAANTGELFF | TGTGCCAGCAGTGAAGTTGCAGCGGGGGCCGCGAACACCGGGGAGCTGTTTTTT
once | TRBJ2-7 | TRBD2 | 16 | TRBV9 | CASSDGGLAASYEQYF | TGTGCCAGCAGCGATGGGGGACTAGCGGCGTCCTACGAGCAGTACTTC
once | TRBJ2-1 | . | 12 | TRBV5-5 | CASSFQNNEQFF | TGTGCCAGCAGCTTTCAAAACAATGAGCAGTTCTTC
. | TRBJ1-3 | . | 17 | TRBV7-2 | CASSLDFVPRTGNTIYF | TGTGCCAGCAGCTTAGACTTCGTCCCCAGGACTGGAAACACCATATATTTT
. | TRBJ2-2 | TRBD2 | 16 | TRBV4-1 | CASSPRTSGFTGELFF | TGCGCCAGCAGCCCCAGGACTAGCGGATTCACCGGGGAGCTGTTTTTT
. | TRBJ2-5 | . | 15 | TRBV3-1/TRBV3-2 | CASSQDIGAQETQYF | TGTGCCAGCAGCCAAGATATAGGGGCTCAAGAGACCCAGTACTTC
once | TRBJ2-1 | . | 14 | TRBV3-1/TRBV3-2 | CASSARASYNEQFF | TGTGCCAGCTCCGCGCGAGCTTCCTACAATGAGCAGTTCTTC
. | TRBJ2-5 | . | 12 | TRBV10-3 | CAISQGQETQYF | TGTGCCATCAGCCAGGGGCAAGAGACCCAGTACTTC